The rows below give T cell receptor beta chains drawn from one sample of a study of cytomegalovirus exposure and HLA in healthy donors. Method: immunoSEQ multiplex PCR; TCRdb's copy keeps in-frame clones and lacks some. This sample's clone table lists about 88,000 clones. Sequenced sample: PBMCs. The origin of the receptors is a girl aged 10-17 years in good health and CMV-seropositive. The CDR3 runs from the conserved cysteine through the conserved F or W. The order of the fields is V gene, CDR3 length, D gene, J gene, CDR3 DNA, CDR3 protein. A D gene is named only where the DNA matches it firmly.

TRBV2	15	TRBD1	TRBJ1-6	TGTGCCAGCAGTGAAGGTCGGGACAGGGGAATCCCCCTCCACTTT	CASSEGRDRGIPLHF
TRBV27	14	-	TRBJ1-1	TGTGCCAGCAGTTTCGAAGCCAGGCACACTGAAGCTTTCTTT	CASSFEARHTEAFF
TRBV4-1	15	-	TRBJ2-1	TGCGCCAGCAGCCTTGGGGGGAGCTCCTACAATGAGCAGTTCTTC	CASSLGGSSYNEQFF
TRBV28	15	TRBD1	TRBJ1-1	TGTGCCAGCAGTCGACTGACAGGGTTCAACGCTGAAGCTTTCTTT	CASSRLTGFNAEAFF
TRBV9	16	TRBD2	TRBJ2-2	TGTGCCAGCACGAAGCGGGGGGGCAAGAACACCGGGGAGCTGTTTTTT	CASTKRGGKNTGELFF
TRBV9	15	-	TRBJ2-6	TGTGCCAGCAGCCAGGGGGGCTCTGGGGCCAACGTCCTGACTTTC	CASSQGGSGANVLTF
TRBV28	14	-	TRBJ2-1	TGTGCCAGCGACGTAGGACTACATAACAATGAGCAGTTCTTC	CASDVGLHNNEQFF
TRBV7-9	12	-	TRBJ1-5	TGTGCCAGCAGCCCAGGAAATCAGCCCCAGCATTTT	CASSPGNQPQHF
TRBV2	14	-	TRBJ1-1	TGTGCCAGCACCGACGTACAGGGTTGGACTGAAGCTTTCTTT	CASTDVQGWTEAFF
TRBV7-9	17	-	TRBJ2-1	TGTGCCAGCAGTCCACCCCTGAGGATAGCGGTCTACAATGAGCAGTTCTTC	CASSPPLRIAVYNEQFF
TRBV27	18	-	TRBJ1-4	TGTGCCAGCAGTTTACAGCGAGGGCGGGTAGGTCCTAATGAAAAACTGTTTTTT	CASSLQRGRVGPNEKLFF
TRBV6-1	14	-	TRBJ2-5	TGTGCCAGCATGTTGAGGGAGTGGGGAGAGACCCAGTACTTC	CASMLREWGETQYF
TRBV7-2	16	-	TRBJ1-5	TGTGCCAGCAGCTTAAACAGGGTTGGAGGCAATCAGCCCCAGCATTTT	CASSLNRVGGNQPQHF
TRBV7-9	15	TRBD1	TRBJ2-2	TGTGCCAGCAGCCCGCGGGACAGGGGACCCGGGGAGCTGTTTTTT	CASSPRDRGPGELFF
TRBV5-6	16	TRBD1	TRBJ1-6	TGTGCCAGCAGCTCAGGGACAGGGGGCGGGGATTCACCCCTCCACTTT	CASSSGTGGGDSPLHF
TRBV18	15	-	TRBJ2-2	TGTGCCAGCTCACCGGACAGACAGAACACCGGGGAGCTGTTTTTT	CASSPDRQNTGELFF
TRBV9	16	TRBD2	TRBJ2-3	TGTGCCAGCAGCGCCCAGCTAGCGGGGGGCACAGATACGCAGTATTTT	CASSAQLAGGTDTQYF
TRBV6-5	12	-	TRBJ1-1	TGTGCCAGCAGTTACTCTGGCCGTGAAGCTTTCTTT	CASSYSGREAFF
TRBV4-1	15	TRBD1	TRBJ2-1	TGCGCCAGCAGCCAAGGACAGGGCTCCTACAATGAGCAGTTCTTC	CASSQGQGSYNEQFF
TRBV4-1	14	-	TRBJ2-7	TGCGCCAGCAGCCAAGGGACGGGAGTCTACGAGCAGTACTTC	CASSQGTGVYEQYF
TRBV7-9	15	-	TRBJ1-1	TGTGCCAGCAGCCCGCGGGCGTATGAGAACACTGAAGCTTTCTTT	CASSPRAYENTEAFF
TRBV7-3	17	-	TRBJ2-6	TGTGCCAGCAGCCCCAGGGGTGGGATCTCTGGGGCCAACGTCCTGACTTTC	CASSPRGGISGANVLTF
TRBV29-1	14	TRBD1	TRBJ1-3	TGCAGCGTTGATGCAGGGGGCTTTGGAAACACCATATATTTT	CSVDAGGFGNTIYF
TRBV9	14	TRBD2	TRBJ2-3	TGTGCCAGCAGCGCTAGCGGGGTCACAGATACGCAGTATTTT	CASSASGVTDTQYF
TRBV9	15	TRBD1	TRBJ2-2	TGTGCCAGCAGCGGCTACAGGGGTAACACCGGGGAGCTGTTTTTT	CASSGYRGNTGELFF
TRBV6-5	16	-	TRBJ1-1	TGTGCCAGCAGTTATACAACAGGAGGGCCCGGCGCTGAAGCTTTCTTT	CASSYTTGGPGAEAFF
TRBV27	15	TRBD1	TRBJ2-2	TGTGCCAGCAGTCCCGGACAGGGTCCCACCGGGGAGCTGTTTTTT	CASSPGQGPTGELFF
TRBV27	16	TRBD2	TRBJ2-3	TGTGCCAGCAGTTTCCTAGCGGGGGGGAGCACAGATACGCAGTATTTT	CASSFLAGGSTDTQYF
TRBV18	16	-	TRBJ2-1	TGTGCCAGCTCACCCCCGACAGGCGGCTCCTACAATGAGCAGTTCTTC	CASSPPTGGSYNEQFF
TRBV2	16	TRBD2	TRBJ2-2	TGTGCCAGCAGAACCGGGACTAGCGGGGGTACCGGGGAGCTGTTTTTT	CASRTGTSGGTGELFF
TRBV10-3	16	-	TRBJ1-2	TGTGCCATCAGTGAGTCGAGGATTGGTTGGAGCTATGGCTACACCTTC	CAISESRIGWSYGYTF
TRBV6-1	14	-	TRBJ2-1	TGTGCCAGCAGTGAAAGGGGGGGTTGGAATGAGCAGTTCTTC	CASSERGGWNEQFF
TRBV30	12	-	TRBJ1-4	TGTGCCTCGAAGAACCCGGGTGAAAAACTGTTTTTT	CASKNPGEKLFF
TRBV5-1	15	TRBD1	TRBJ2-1	TGCGCCAGCACGGAGACAGGGGGCGCAAGTAATGAGCAGTTCTTC	CASTETGGASNEQFF
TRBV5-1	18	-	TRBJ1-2	TGCGCCAGCAGCCCGGGTTCGTACGCCCGACTCATAAACTATGGCTACACCTTC	CASSPGSYARLINYGYTF
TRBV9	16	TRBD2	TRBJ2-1	TGTGCCAGCAGCGACCTTAGCGGGGGGACTTACAATGAGCAGTTCTTC	CASSDLSGGTYNEQFF
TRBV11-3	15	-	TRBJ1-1	TGTGCCAGCGCCCCCCGGGCAGGAGGGAACACTGAAGCTTTCTTT	CASAPRAGGNTEAFF
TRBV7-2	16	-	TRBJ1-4	TGTGCCAGCAGCTTAGGCTGGGCTGCAACTAATGAAAAACTGTTTTTT	CASSLGWAATNEKLFF
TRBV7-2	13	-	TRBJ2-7	TGTGCCAGCAGCGGGACACTTTCCTACGAGCAGTACTTC	CASSGTLSYEQYF
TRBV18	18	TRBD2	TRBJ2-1	TGTGCCAGCTCACCAACGGATTTCCGGGGCGGGGGGAGCAATGAGCAGTTCTTC	CASSPTDFRGGGSNEQFF
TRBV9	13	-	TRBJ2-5	TGTGCCAGCAGCGTAGGAGGGAAAGAGACCCAGTACTTC	CASSVGGKETQYF
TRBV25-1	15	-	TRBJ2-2	TGTGCCAGCAGTGACCAAGGGGCTAACACCGGGGAGCTGTTTTTT	CASSDQGANTGELFF
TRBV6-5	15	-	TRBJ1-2	TGTGCCAGCAGTTACTCGGAGCGTCAGAGCTATGGCTACACCTTC	CASSYSERQSYGYTF
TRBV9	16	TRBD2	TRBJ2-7	TGTGCCAGCAGCTCACACGGGGGGGAAGAGGCCTACGAGCAGTACTTC	CASSSHGGEEAYEQYF
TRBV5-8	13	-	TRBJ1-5	TGTGCCAGCAGTCCACGGGTCAATCAGCCCCAGCATTTT	CASSPRVNQPQHF
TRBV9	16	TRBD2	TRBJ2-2	TGTGCCAGCAGCATACGCTCGGGGGGTAACACCGGGGAGCTGTTTTTT	CASSIRSGGNTGELFF
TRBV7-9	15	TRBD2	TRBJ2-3	TGTGCCAGCAGCGGGGAGGGGTACCGCACAGATACGCAGTATTTT	CASSGEGYRTDTQYF
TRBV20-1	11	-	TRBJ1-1	TGCAGTGCAAACCTCGACAGGATGGCTTTCTTT	CSANLDRMAFF
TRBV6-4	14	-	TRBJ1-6	TGTGCCAGCAGTGACACCGACAGAAATTCACCCCTCCACTTT	CASSDTDRNSPLHF